The 17 T cell receptor beta chains given below trace back to one sample, sequenced in a study of T-cell reconstitution after alpha-beta-depleted transplantation in children. For TCRbeta, the library was prepared with unique molecular identifiers. Via MiXCR, TCRdb re-called the PCR reads, giving one row per CDR3 protein. The sample yields around 500,000 distinct CDR3 sequences, approximately 22% seen once. The starting material was PBMCs, mostly from graft donor cells, obtained 360 days after TCRalphabeta/CD19-depleted stem cell transplant. Every receptor here comes from a boy less than two years old who had a stem cell transplant for acute myeloid leukemia, so the T cells may come from the graft donor.

This chain connects TRBV4-3 to TRBJ2-3, with 8 bases lining up with TRBD2. The junction had 6 bases not matched to a gene; V was cut back by 4 bases and J by 3 bases. Looked up from germline, CDR1 is LGHNA and CDR2 is YSLEER. The CDR3 spans 15 residues. The CDR3 reads CASSLIERGTDTQYF. The CDR3 region has the DNA TGCGCCAGCAGCCTGATCGAGCGGGGGACAGATACGCAGTATTTT.

V usage is TRBV11-2 and J usage is TRBJ2-2; either TRBD1 or TRBD2 may fit D (6 bases each). Germline CDR1 and CDR2: SGHAT and FQNNGV. Trimming took off 11 bases at V and 0 bases at J, with 10 bases between the two ends. This CDR3 comprises 13 residues. Here the CDR3 reads CAQRGANTGELFF. The CDR3 nucleotides read TGTGCCCAAAGGGGGGCGAACACCGGGGAGCTGTTTTTT.

V is TRBV25-1 and J is TRBJ2-6; D call uncertain. Germline V CDR1 and CDR2: MGHDK, SYGVNS. CDR3 size: 15 residues. V was cut by 2 bases and J by 0 bases, with 5 bases left in between. CDR3 nucleotide sequence: TGTGCCAGCAGTGAAACAGTCTCTGGGGCCAACGTCCTGACTTTC. It codes for CASSETVSGANVLTF.

In its sample, this clonotype was seen a few times. The rearrangement links TRBV5-1 to TRBJ2-1; D remains unclear. Germline loops: CDR1 SGHRS, CDR2 YFSETQ. V dropped 1 base and J dropped 4 bases, with 12 bases sitting between them. This CDR3 comprises 15 residues. CDR3 nucleotides: TGCGCCAGCAGCTTGAAGACATGGGATTACAATGAGCAGTTCTTC. This translates into CASSLKTWDYNEQFF.

The table lists this clonotype with a few counts. V is TRBV12-3 or TRBV12-4 and J is TRBJ2-3, with a weak D call TRBD2 (5 bases). The V end was cut by 7 bases, the J end by 2 bases, with 16 bases between. CDR3 length: 15 amino acids. The CDR3 DNA sequence: TGTGCCAGCACCTCCCGGGGAACCTCCACAGATACGCAGTATTTT. It codes for CASTSRGTSTDTQYF.

This clonotype was seen repeatedly, ten times or more. The rearrangement links TRBV20-1 to TRBJ2-7; a possible D gene is TRBD1 (6 bases). From germline, CDR1 is DFQATT and CDR2 SNEGSKA (reference sequence). The CDR3 sequence is 13 residues long. V was clipped by 6 bases and J by 2 bases, with 14 bases between them. CDR3 bases: TGCAGTGCCCTAGGACAGAGAGCCTACGAGCAGTACGTC. Its protein product is CSALGQRAYEQYV.

The sample holds a few counts of this clonotype. This CDR3 reads CASGLRGTGDTGELFF. The CDR3 bases are TGTGCCAGCGGCCTTAGAGGGACAGGGGACACCGGGGAGCTGTTTTTT. This chain joins TRBV12-3 or TRBV12-4 and TRBJ2-2; 10 bases agree with TRBD1. The CDR3 runs 16 residues. V was pared by 8 bases and J by 3 bases, with 9 bases of the junction left unmatched.

The J gene is TRBJ2-7, the V gene TRBV20-1; D may correspond to TRBD1 or TRBD2 (5 bases each). The V gene lost 3 bases and the J gene lost 3 bases, with 15 bases spanning the gap. This CDR3 comprises 14 residues. Germline-derived CDR1 and CDR2 are DFQATT and SNEGSKA (reference sequence). The CDR3 region has the DNA TGCAGTGCTAGGCTCAGAGGGGCCGGCTACGAGCAGTACGTC. It encodes CSARLRGAGYEQYV.

V gene TRBV11-2 combines with J gene TRBJ1-4; D possibly corresponds to TRBD1 (6 bases). This CDR3 is built from 15 residues. Germline V gene lookup returns CDR1 SGHAT and CDR2 FQNNGV. Trimming cost V 1 base and J 8 bases, with 14 bases left between them. The CDR3 DNA reads as TGTGCCAGCAGCTTAGGTGGAGGGGGGGAAGAAAAACTGTTTTTT. Protein: CASSLGGGGEEKLFF.

This chain joins TRBV25-1 and TRBJ2-5, with no clear D. CDR3 length equals 13 residues. Trimming stripped 6 bases from V and 1 base from J, with 9 bases between. The germline V gene has CDR1 MGHDK and CDR2 SYGVNS. The CDR3 DNA follows: TGTGCCAGCAGGCAAACAGTCCAAGAGACCCAGTACTTC. The encoded protein is CASRQTVQETQYF. The variable domain in full, completed from reference TRBV25-1 and TRBJ2-5, reads EADIYQTPRYLVIGTGKKITLECSQTMGHDKMYWYQQDPGMELHLIHYSYGVNSTEKGDLSSESTVSRIRTEHFPLTLESARPSHTSQYLCASRQTVQETQYFGPGTRLLVL.

This clonotype was picked up a small number of times. CDR3 protein: CASSDPRDPSYEQYF. The DNA for the CDR3 is TGTGCCAGCAGCGACCCGAGGGACCCTTCTTACGAGCAGTACTTC. The chain couples TRBV7-3 to TRBJ2-7, with D possibly called TRBD1 or TRBD2 (5 bases each). The CDR3 is made up of 15 amino acids. V shed 5 bases and J shed 4 bases, with 18 bases lying between them. CDR1 is SGHTA and CDR2 is FQGTGA in the germline V gene. Drawing the rest from reference TRBV7-3 and TRBJ2-7, the complete variable domain is GAGVSQTPSNKVTEKGKYVELRCDPISGHTALYWYRQSLGQGPEFLIYFQGTGAADDSGLPNDRFFAVRPEGSVSTLKIQRTERGDSAVYLCASSDPRDPSYEQYFGPGTRLTVT.

The J gene is TRBJ2-1, the V gene TRBV29-1; TRBD1 matches 9 bases. V shed 6 bases and J 8 bases; nucleotides not matched to a gene: 2. The CDR3 contains 11 residues. Germline CDR1 and CDR2: SQVTM and ANQGSEA. CDR3 nucleotides: TGCAGCGTGGGACAGGGTGATGAGCAGTTCTTC. Translated, it gives CSVGQGDEQFF.

This clonotype was seen many times. This chain connects TRBV28 to TRBJ2-7; the D gene could be TRBD1 or TRBD2 (5 bases each). CDR1 is MDHEN and CDR2 is SYDVKM in the germline V gene. The CDR3 sequence is 17 residues long. Trimming removed 3 bases from V and 3 bases from J, with 21 bases in between. In nucleotides, the CDR3 is TGTGCCAGCAGTTTGGGACCCAAGGCAGCCGCGCGCTACGAGCAGTACGTC. Residues: CASSLGPKAAARYEQYV.

The V and J genes are TRBV5-1 and TRBJ2-1; TRBD2 is a possible D gene (6 bases). Germline loops: CDR1 SGHRS, CDR2 YFSETQ. CDR3 length: 15 amino acids. V lost 7 bases to trimming and J lost 5 bases, with 19 bases between them. The CDR3 reads CASGPLASKDNEQFF. The CDR3 nucleotides read TGCGCCAGCGGGCCTCTAGCGTCTAAGGACAATGAGCAGTTCTTC.

This clonotype came up many times. V is TRBV29-1 and J is TRBJ2-3; 7 bases line up with TRBD2. Germline CDR1 reads SQVTM; CDR2 reads ANQGSEA. The CDR3 loop spans 13 amino acids. V lost 7 bases and J lost 2; bases outside the gene matches: 6. CDR3 in amino acids: CSASGLNTDTQYF. The CDR3 bases are TGCAGCGCCTCGGGACTAAACACAGATACGCAGTATTTT.

This clonotype has more than one count but fewer than ten. The chain employs TRBV4-3 and TRBJ1-1; tentative D call: TRBD1 (6 bases). Trimming removed 0 bases at V and 0 bases at J, with 8 bases between. Germline loops: CDR1 LGHNA, CDR2 YSLEER. The CDR3 loop spans 15 amino acids. In DNA, the CDR3 is TGCGCCAGCAGCCAAGAAGGGGGGGTGAACACTGAAGCTTTCTTT. This codes for CASSQEGGVNTEAFF.

This rearrangement joins TRBV7-3 to TRBJ2-3; D is unclear. V was cut by 10 bases and J by 2 bases, with 19 bases left in between. The germline gives CDR1 SGHTA, CDR2 FQGTGA. This CDR3 contains 15 residues. The CDR3 loop is CANPLAGLHTDTQYF. The CDR3 bases are TGTGCCAACCCTTTGGCAGGCCTGCACACAGATACGCAGTATTTT.